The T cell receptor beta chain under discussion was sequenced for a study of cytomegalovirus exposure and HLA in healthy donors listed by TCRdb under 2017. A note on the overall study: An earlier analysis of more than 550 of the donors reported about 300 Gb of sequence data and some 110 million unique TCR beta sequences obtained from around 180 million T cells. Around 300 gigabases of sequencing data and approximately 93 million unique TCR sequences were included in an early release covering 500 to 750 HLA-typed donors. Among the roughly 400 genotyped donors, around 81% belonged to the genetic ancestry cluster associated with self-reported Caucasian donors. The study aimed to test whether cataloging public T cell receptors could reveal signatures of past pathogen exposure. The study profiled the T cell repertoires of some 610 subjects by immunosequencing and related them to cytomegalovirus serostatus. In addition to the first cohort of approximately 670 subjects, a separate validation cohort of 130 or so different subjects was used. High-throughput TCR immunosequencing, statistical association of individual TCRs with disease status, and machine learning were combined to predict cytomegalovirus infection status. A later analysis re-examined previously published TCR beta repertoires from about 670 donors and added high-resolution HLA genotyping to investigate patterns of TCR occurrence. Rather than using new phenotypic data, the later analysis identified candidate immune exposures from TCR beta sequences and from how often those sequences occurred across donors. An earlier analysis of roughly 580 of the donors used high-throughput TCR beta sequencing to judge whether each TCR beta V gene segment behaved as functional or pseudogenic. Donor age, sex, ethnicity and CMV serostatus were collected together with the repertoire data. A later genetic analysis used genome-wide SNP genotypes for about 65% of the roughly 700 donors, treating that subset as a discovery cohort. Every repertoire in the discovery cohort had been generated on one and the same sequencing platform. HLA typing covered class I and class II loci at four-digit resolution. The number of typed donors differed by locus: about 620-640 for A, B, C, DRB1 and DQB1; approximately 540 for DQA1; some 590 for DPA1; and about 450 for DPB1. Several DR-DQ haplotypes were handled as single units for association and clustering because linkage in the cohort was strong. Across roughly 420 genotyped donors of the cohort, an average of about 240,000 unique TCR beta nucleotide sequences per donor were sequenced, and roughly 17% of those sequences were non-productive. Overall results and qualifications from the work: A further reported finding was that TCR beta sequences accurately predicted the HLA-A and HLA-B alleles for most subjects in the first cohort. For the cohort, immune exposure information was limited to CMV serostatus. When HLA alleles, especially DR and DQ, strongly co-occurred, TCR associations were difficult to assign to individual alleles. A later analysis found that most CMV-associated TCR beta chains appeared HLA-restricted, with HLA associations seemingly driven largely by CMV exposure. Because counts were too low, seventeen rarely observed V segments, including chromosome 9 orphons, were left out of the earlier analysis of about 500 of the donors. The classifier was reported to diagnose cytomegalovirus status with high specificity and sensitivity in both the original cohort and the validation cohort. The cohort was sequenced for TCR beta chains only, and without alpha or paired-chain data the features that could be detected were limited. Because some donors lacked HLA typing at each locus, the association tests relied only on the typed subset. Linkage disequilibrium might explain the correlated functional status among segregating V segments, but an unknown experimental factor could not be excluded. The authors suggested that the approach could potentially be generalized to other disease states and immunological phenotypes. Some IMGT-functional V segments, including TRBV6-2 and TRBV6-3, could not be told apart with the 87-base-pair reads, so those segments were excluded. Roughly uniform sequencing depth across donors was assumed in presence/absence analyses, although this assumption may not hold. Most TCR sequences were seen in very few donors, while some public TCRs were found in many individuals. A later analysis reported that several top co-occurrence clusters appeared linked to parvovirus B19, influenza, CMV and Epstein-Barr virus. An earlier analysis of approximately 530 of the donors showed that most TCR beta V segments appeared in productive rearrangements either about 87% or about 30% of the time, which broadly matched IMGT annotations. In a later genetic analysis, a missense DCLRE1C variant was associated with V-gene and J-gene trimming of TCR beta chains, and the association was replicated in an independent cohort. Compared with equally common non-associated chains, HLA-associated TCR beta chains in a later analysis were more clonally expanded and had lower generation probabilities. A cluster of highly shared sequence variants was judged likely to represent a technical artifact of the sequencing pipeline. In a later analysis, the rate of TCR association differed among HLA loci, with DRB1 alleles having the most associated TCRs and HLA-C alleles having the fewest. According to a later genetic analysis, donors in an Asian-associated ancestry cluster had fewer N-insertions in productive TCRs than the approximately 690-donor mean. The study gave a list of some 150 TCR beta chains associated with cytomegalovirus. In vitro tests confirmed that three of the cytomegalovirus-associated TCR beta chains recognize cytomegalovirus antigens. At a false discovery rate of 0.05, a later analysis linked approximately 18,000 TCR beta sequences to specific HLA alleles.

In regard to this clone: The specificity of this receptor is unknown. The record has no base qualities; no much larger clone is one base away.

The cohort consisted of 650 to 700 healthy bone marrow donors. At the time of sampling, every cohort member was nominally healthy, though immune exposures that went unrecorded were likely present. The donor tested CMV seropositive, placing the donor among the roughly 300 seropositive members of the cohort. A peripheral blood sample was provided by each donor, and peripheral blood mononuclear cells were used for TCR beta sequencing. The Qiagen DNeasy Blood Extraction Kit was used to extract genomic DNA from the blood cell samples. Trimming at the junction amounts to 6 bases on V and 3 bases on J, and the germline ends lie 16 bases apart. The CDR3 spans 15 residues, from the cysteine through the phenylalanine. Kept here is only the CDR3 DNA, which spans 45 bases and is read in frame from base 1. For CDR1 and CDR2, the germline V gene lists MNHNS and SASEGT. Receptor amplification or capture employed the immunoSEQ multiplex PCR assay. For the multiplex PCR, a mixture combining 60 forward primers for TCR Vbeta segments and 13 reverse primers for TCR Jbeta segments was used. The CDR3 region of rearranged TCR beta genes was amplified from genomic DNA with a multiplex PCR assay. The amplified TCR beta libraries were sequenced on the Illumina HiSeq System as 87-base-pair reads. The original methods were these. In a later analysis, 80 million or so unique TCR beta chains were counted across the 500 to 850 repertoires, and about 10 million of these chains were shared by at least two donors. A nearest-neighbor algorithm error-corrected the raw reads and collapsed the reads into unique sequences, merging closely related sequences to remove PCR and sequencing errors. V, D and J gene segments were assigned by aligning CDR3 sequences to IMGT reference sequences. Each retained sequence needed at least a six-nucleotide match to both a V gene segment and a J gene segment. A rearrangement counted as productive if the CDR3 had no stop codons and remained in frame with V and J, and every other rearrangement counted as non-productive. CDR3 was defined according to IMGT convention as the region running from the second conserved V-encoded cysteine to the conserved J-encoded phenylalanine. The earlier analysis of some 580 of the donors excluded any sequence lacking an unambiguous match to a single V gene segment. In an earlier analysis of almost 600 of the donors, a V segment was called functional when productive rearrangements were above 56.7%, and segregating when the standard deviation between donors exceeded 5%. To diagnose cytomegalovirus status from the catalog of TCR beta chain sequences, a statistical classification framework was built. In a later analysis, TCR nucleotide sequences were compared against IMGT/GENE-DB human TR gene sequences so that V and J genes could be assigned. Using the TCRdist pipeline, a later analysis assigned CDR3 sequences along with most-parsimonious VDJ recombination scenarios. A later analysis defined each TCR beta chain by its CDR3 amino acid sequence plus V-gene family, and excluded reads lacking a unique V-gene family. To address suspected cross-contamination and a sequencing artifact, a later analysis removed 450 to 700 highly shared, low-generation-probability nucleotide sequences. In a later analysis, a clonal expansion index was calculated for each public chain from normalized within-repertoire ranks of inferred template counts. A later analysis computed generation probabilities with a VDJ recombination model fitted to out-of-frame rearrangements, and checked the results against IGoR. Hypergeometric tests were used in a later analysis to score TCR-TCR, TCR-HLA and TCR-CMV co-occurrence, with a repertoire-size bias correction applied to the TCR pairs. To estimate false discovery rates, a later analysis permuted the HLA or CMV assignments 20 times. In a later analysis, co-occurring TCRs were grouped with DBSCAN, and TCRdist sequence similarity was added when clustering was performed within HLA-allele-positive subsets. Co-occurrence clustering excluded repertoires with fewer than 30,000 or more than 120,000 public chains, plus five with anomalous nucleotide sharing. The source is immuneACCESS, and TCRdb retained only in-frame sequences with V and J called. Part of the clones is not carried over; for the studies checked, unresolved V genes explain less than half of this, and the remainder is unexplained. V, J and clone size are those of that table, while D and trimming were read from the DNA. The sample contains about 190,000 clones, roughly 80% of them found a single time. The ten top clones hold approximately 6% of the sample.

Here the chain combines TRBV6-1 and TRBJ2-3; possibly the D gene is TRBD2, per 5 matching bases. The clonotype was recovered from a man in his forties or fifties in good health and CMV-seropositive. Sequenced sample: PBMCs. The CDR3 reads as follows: CASSSDPGRTDTQYF. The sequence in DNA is TGTGCCAGCAGCTCCGATCCGGGAAGGACAGATACGCAGTATTTT.